This is a list of T cell receptor beta chains from one sample in a study of shared clonotypes between healthy human individuals. Produced via immunoSEQ multiplex PCR; TCRdb's table is partial and in-frame only. This table has more than 1 million clones, approximately 80% appearing once. Sequencing was carried out using memory CD4+ T cells from PBMCs. These receptors originate from a man aged 18 to 35 in good health. Some clones in this sample may be carry-over from other donors' samples. The CDR3 runs from the conserved cysteine through the conserved F or W. Each record gives: V gene, clone size, D gene, J gene, CDR3 DNA, CDR3 protein. D genes are given only for firm matches. Clone sizes are given selectively: once, few, many, or a class where the clone is expanded.

TRBV28,NA,TRBD1,TRBJ1-3,TGTGCCAGTACGACAGGGGGCCCTGGAAACACCATATATTTT,CASTTGGPGNTIYF
TRBV2,NA,NA,TRBJ2-4,TGTGCCAGCGGATCAGCCCCTCTAGCCAAAAACATTCAGTACTTC,CASGSAPLAKNIQYF
TRBV7-2,few,NA,TRBJ1-1,TGTGCCAGCAGCCCAGGTTGGCGGGAAGCTTTCTTT,CASSPGWREAFF
TRBV6-1,NA,NA,TRBJ1-5,TGTGCCAGCAGTGTCCCAGATCAGCCCCAGCATTTT,CASSVPDQPQHF
TRBV6-5,NA,TRBD1,TRBJ1-1,TGTGCCAGCAGTAACCTTCCCCGGACAGGTTCTAAAACTTTCTTT,CASSNLPRTGSKTFF
TRBV27,NA,NA,TRBJ2-2,TGTGCCAGCAGTTTATCCCGAGGAGGAGACACCGGGGAGCTGTTTTTT,CASSLSRGGDTGELFF
TRBV2,once,NA,TRBJ1-5,TGTGCCAGCAACACGTATAGGGACAGCAATCAGCCCCAGCATTTT,CASNTYRDSNQPQHF
TRBV5-8,NA,NA,TRBJ2-2,TGTGCCAGCAGCCGGGGGAGAGGGAACACCGGGGAGCTGTTTTTT,CASSRGRGNTGELFF
TRBV6-6,NA,NA,TRBJ2-7,TGTGCCAGCAGTTACGCCCCGGGGACGCGGGACGAGCAGTACTTC,CASSYAPGTRDEQYF
TRBV6-5,NA,NA,TRBJ1-5,TGTGCCAGCAGCCAAAGAACAGGGTCGATGGAGCCCCAGCATTTT,CASSQRTGSMEPQHF
TRBV30,NA,TRBD1,TRBJ1-5,TGTGCCTGGCAGACAGGGAATCAGCCCCAGCATTTT,CAWQTGNQPQHF
TRBV5-1,NA,TRBD1,TRBJ1-1,TGCGCCAGCAGCTTGGTGGGTCAGGGGGGCACTGAAGCTTTCTTT,CASSLVGQGGTEAFF
TRBV6-5,NA,NA,TRBJ2-3,TGTGCCAGCAGTTACTCGACGGCAGATACGCAGTATTTT,CASSYSTADTQYF
TRBV6-5,NA,TRBD2,TRBJ2-7,TGTGCCAGCAGCCCAGGCGGGAGGGCTCGAGAGCAGTACTTC,CASSPGGRAREQYF
TRBV6-6,NA,TRBD2,TRBJ2-7,TGTGCCAGCAGTTCCCCGGGACTAGCGGGCTCCTACGAGCAGTACTTC,CASSSPGLAGSYEQYF
TRBV28,NA,NA,TRBJ2-7,TGTGCCAGCACCACCCGGTGGCAGGGGATATACGAGCAGTACTTC,CASTTRWQGIYEQYF
TRBV6-1,NA,NA,TRBJ2-7,TGTGCCAGCGGACTAAGTGTCTACGAGCAGTACTTC,CASGLSVYEQYF
TRBV5-1,NA,NA,TRBJ1-3,TGCGCCAGCAGCTTTACGGGGGCGTCTGGAAACACCATATATTTT,CASSFTGASGNTIYF
TRBV5-3,NA,NA,TRBJ1-1,TGTGCCAGAAGCTTGTCGCGGACAGCCTTGAACACTGAAGCTTTCTTT,CARSLSRTALNTEAFF
TRBV7-9,NA,NA,TRBJ2-7,TGTGCCAGCAGCTACGTCAGGGAAGGTGAGCAGTACTTC,CASSYVREGEQYF
TRBV9,NA,NA,TRBJ2-3,TGTGCCAGCAGCGTAGACTTCGGGGGCACAGATACGCAGTATTTT,CASSVDFGGTDTQYF
TRBV2,NA,TRBD1,TRBJ2-3,TGTGCCAGCAAAACCCCCGGGACAGGGGCAGATACGCAGTATTTT,CASKTPGTGADTQYF
TRBV30,NA,NA,TRBJ1-1,TGTGCCTGGATTACAGGGTTTGAAGCTTTCTTT,CAWITGFEAFF
TRBV7-2,once,TRBD1,TRBJ1-2,TGTGCCAGCAGCTGGGGGACAGGGGCAAGGGGCTACACCTTC,CASSWGTGARGYTF
TRBV7-9,NA,NA,TRBJ1-4,TGTGCCAGCAGCTTAGGGGCCGCCCGGGGAGAGGAAAAACTGTTTTTT,CASSLGAARGEEKLFF